The 25 T cell receptor beta chains listed next were all sequenced from one sample in a study of cytomegalovirus exposure and HLA in healthy donors. PCR involved 60 Vbeta and 13 Jbeta primers. This table comes from immunoSEQ multiplex PCR, and its TCRdb copy is limited to in-frame clones, with some not included. The table lists roughly 200,000 clones, about 89% of them singletons. Source material: PBMCs. The origin of the receptors is a man under 40 in good health and CMV-seronegative.

The CDR3 sequence: CASSGALAGGLHEQFF. The CDR3 nucleotides are TGTGCCAGCAGTGGGGCTCTAGCGGGAGGACTCCATGAGCAGTTCTTC. The gene calls are TRBV28 and TRBJ2-1; 11 nucleotides agree with TRBD2. Germline V gives CDR1 MDHEN, CDR2 SYDVKM. This CDR3 contains 16 residues. The ends lost 5 bases at V and 8 bases at J; junction bases unmatched: 11.

The rearrangement uses TRBV19 and TRBJ1-1, with D possibly TRBD1 on 6 matching bases. Trimming shortened V by 1 base and J by 7 bases, and 13 bases separated the two germline ends. CDR1 and CDR2 (germline): LNHDA, SQIVND (reference sequence). CDR3 size: 14 residues. The CDR3 spells CASSIGRQAGEAFF. Here the CDR3 DNA reads TGTGCCAGTAGTATAGGTCGACAGGCTGGTGAAGCTTTCTTT.

Written as DNA, the CDR3 is TGTGCCAGCAGTTACCCCGAGGGGGGGATCTATGGCTACACCTTC. Translation gives CASSYPEGGIYGYTF. The J gene is TRBJ1-2, the V gene TRBV6-5, with D tentatively TRBD1 (6 bases). Germline lookup yields CDR1 MNHEY and CDR2 SVGAGI. This CDR3 has 15 amino acids. Trimming took 2 bases from V and 4 from J, leaving 14 bases between them.

This clone was seen more than once but under ten times. This chain connects TRBV11-3 to TRBJ2-2; weak D call: TRBD2 (5 bases). The CDR3 contains 16 residues. The V and J ends lost 4 bases and 4 bases respectively, with 16 bases between them. Per the germline V gene, CDR1 is SGHNT and CDR2 is YENEEA. The CDR3 region is CASSSGTGKGTGELFF. In DNA, the CDR3 is TGTGCCAGCAGCTCTGGTACGGGGAAGGGCACCGGGGAGCTGTTTTTT.

In nucleotides, the CDR3 is TGTGCCAGCAGCTTAGCATTAAATCGGGACAGGGATACTGAAGCTTTCTTT. It translates to CASSLALNRDRDTEAFF. This sequence joins TRBV7-9 and TRBJ1-1; 9 bases line up with TRBD1. V lost 0 bases to trimming and J lost 5 bases; unmatched junction nucleotides: 10. Looked up from germline, CDR1 is SEHNR and CDR2 is FQNEAQ (reference sequence). The CDR3 length is 17 residues. Full variable domain (outside the CDR3, taken from reference TRBV7-9 and TRBJ1-1): DTGVSQNPRHKITKRGQNVTFRCDPISEHNRLYWYRQTLGQGPEFLTYFQNEAQLEKSRLLSDRFSAERPKGSFSTLEIQRTEQGDSAMYLCASSLALNRDRDTEAFFGQGTRLTVV.

This clone was observed a single time. The chain couples TRBV2 to TRBJ1-2; 9 bases match TRBD1. The germline V gene has CDR1 SNHLY and CDR2 FYNNEI. Trimming took 8 bases from V and 6 from J; bases not matched to a gene: 19. The CDR3 spans 17 residues. CDR3 loop: CASEAQGAPSDADGYTF. Written as DNA, the CDR3 is TGTGCCAGCGAGGCACAGGGGGCCCCTTCGGATGCGGATGGCTACACCTTC. Full variable domain (rest looked up from reference TRBV2 and TRBJ1-2): EPEVTQTPSHQVTQMGQEVILRCVPISNHLYFYWYRQILGQKVEFLVSFYNNEISEKSEIFDDQFSVERPDGSNFTLKIRSTKLEDSAMYFCASEAQGAPSDADGYTFGSGTRLTVV.

This chain connects TRBV27 to TRBJ1-5, with TRBD1 matching over 7 bases. The V gene end was trimmed by 2 bases and the J gene end by 4 bases; junction bases not matched to a gene: 2. Germline V gene lookup returns CDR1 MNHEY and CDR2 SMNVEV (reference sequence). This CDR3 comprises 14 residues. This CDR3 is CASSLIQGNQPQHF. In DNA form, the CDR3 reads TGTGCCAGCAGTTTAATACAGGGGAATCAGCCCCAGCATTTT.

The J gene is TRBJ1-1, the V gene TRBV6-6; unclear D gene. This CDR3 contains 15 residues. Trimming stripped 5 bases from V and 0 bases from J, with 13 bases between. In germline, CDR1 is MNHNY, CDR2 SVGAGI (reference sequence). The CDR3 is CASSGYSIMNTEAFF. The DNA of the CDR3 is TGTGCCAGCAGTGGATACAGCATCATGAACACTGAAGCTTTCTTT.

The chain combines TRBV4-3 with TRBJ2-2; 8 nucleotides agree with TRBD1. There are 14 residues in the CDR3. The V gene end was trimmed by 3 bases and the J gene end by 6 bases; junction bases not matched to a gene: 3. Germline CDR1 and CDR2: LGHNA and YSLEER. The CDR3 sequence is CASSHGQGPGELFF. CDR3 nucleotides: TGCGCCAGCAGCCATGGACAGGGCCCCGGGGAGCTGTTTTTT.

The V and J genes are TRBV6-5 and TRBJ2-3; D might be TRBD2 (6 bases). The germline V and J ends were trimmed by 5 bases and 4 bases, with 10 bases remaining between them. CDR1 MNHEY and CDR2 SVGAGI come from the germline V gene. This CDR3 spans 13 amino acids. Written as DNA, the CDR3 is TGTGCCAGCAGTCGCGGGACCCCAGATACGCAGTATTTT. Protein product: CASSRGTPDTQYF.

CDR3 loop: CAIYSPNGNTIYF. CDR3 coding DNA: TGTGCCATCTATAGTCCGAATGGAAACACCATATATTTT. The rearrangement joins TRBV28 to TRBJ1-3; no clear D gene. There are 13 residues in the CDR3. Germline-derived CDR1 and CDR2 are MDHEN and SYDVKM. Between the trimmed V and J ends, which lost 10 bases and 3 bases, there was a span of 13 bases.

This clone was observed a handful of times. This sequence joins TRBV29-1 and TRBJ2-3; 11 nucleotides agree with TRBD2. J gave up 4 bases and V 8 bases, and 8 bases lay outside the gene matches. The germline V gene has CDR1 SQVTM and CDR2 ANQGSEA. The CDR3 is 14 residues long. CDR3 bases: TGCAGCTCACGACTAGCGGGGAGGCCAGATACGCAGTATTTT. Its protein product is CSSRLAGRPDTQYF.

The J gene is TRBJ2-7, the V gene TRBV29-1; TRBD2 is a possible D gene (6 bases). The CDR3 loop spans 11 amino acids. Germline loops: CDR1 SQVTM, CDR2 ANQGSEA. Between the trimmed V and J ends, which lost 4 bases and 2 bases, there was a span of 6 bases. The CDR3 here is CSVAGAYEQYF. CDR3 nucleotide sequence: TGCAGCGTTGCGGGGGCCTACGAGCAGTACTTC.

V gene TRBV5-1 combines with J gene TRBJ2-1; D not certain. This CDR3 contains 16 residues. With 4 bases removed from V and 0 bases from J, the gap between germline ends came to 14 bases. Per the germline V gene, CDR1 is SGHRS and CDR2 is YFSETQ. CDR3 protein: CASSMHTGSSYNEQFF. CDR3 in DNA: TGCGCCAGCAGCATGCACACGGGTAGCTCCTACAATGAGCAGTTCTTC. The full variable domain, its missing parts supplied by reference TRBV5-1 and TRBJ2-1, is KAGVTQTPRYLIKTRGQQVTLSCSPISGHRSVSWYQQTPGQGLQFLFEYFSETQRNKGNFPGRFSGRQFSNSRSEMNVSTLELGDSALYLCASSMHTGSSYNEQFFGPGTRLTVL.

V usage is TRBV30 and J usage is TRBJ2-7; TRBD1 agrees at 7 bases. The ends lost 2 bases at V and 3 bases at J; junction bases unmatched: 4. From germline, CDR1 is GTSNPN and CDR2 SVGIG (reference sequence). The CDR3 contains 13 residues. CDR3 region: CAWSTGQYYEQYF. CDR3 coding DNA: TGTGCCTGGAGTACGGGACAGTACTACGAGCAGTACTTC.

This chain links TRBV19 with TRBJ1-5; possible D gene TRBD1, 5 bases. Germline V CDR1 and CDR2: LNHDA, SQIVND (reference sequence). The length of the CDR3 is 14 residues. V lost 8 bases, J lost 6 bases, and 17 bases lay in between. The CDR3 reads CASVPDLGGQPQHF. Written as DNA, the CDR3 is TGTGCCAGTGTCCCGGACTTGGGGGGTCAGCCCCAGCATTTT.

The V gene is TRBV2, the J gene TRBJ1-1, with D unresolved. The CDR3 has 13 residues. Germline CDR1 is SNHLY and CDR2 is FYNNEI. V lost 8 bases and J 10 bases, leaving 20 bases between the germline ends. CDR3 protein: CASLTVRNSRAFF. CDR3 nucleotides: TGTGCCAGCTTAACGGTCAGGAATTCAAGAGCTTTCTTT.

The rearrangement links TRBV6-1 to TRBJ1-1, with D possibly matching TRBD1 (6 bases). V lost 3 bases and J lost 5, with 16 bases in between. The CDR3 is made up of 15 amino acids. Germline assignment: CDR1 MNHNS and CDR2 SASEGT. The CDR3 coding sequence is TGTGCCAGCAGTGAGAGATTAGGGGGTGGGACTGAAGCTTTCTTT. It is translated as CASSERLGGGTEAFF.

The rearrangement uses TRBV27 and TRBJ2-6, with unresolved D. Trimming shortened V by 5 bases and J by 0 bases, and 5 bases separated the two germline ends. From germline, CDR1 is MNHEY and CDR2 SMNVEV (reference sequence). The CDR3 loop spans 14 amino acids. Written as DNA, the CDR3 is TGTGCCAGCAGTCCAGTCTCTGGGGCCAACGTCCTGACTTTC. It specifies CASSPVSGANVLTF.

The chain links TRBV28 to TRBJ2-1, with 8 bases lining up with TRBD1. From germline, CDR1 is MDHEN and CDR2 SYDVKM. This CDR3 comprises 17 residues. J was trimmed by 5 bases and V by 8 bases; bases with no gene match: 17. CDR3 in DNA: TGTGCCAGCCCACCACTCTTTCCACCGGGACAGGACAATGAGCAGTTCTTC. Translating gives CASPPLFPPGQDNEQFF. The full variable domain, completed using reference TRBV28 and TRBJ2-1, is DVKVTQSSRYLVKRTGEKVFLECVQDMDHENMFWYRQDPGLGLRLIYFSYDVKMKEKGDIPEGYSVSREKKERFSLILESASTNQTSMYLCASPPLFPPGQDNEQFFGPGTRLTVL.

V usage is TRBV5-1 and J usage is TRBJ2-7; no firm D call. The CDR3 sequence is 18 residues long. The germline CDR1 and CDR2 sequences are SGHRS and YFSETQ. V was pared by 0 bases and J by 2 bases, with 21 bases between. The CDR3 region is CASSLESPHPASPYEQYF. In DNA, the CDR3 is TGCGCCAGCAGCTTGGAAAGCCCACACCCAGCTAGTCCCTACGAGCAGTACTTC.

The chain is built from TRBV27 and TRBJ1-2; maybe TRBD1 (5 bases). The CDR3 is made up of 14 amino acids. Deletions cut 0 bases from V and 5 bases from J, with 10 bases between. Germline V gene sequence: CDR1 MNHEY, CDR2 SMNVEV (reference sequence). CDR3 region: CASSLSQTAYGYTF. The DNA for the CDR3 is TGTGCCAGCAGTTTATCTCAGACAGCGTATGGCTACACCTTC.

This rearrangement joins TRBV6-4 to TRBJ2-5; D might be TRBD1 (5 bases). The CDR3 covers 13 residues. V gave up 5 bases and J gave up 4 bases, with 11 bases separating them. Germline V gene sequence: CDR1 MRHNA, CDR2 SNTAGT. CDR3 protein: CASSYETGETQYF. Written as DNA, the CDR3 is TGTGCCAGCAGTTACGAAACAGGAGAGACCCAGTACTTC.

The gene calls are TRBV5-6 and TRBJ1-1; no clear D gene. Looked up from germline, CDR1 is SGHDT and CDR2 is YYEEEE. V was shortened by 3 bases and J by 4 bases, with 4 bases between the two germline ends. The CDR3 has 11 residues. CDR3 sequence: CASSSFTEAFF. The CDR3 DNA reads as TGTGCCAGCAGCTCGTTCACTGAAGCTTTCTTT. Based on the CDR3 plus reference TRBV5-6 and TRBJ1-1, the full variable domain is DAGVTQSPTHLIKTRGQQVTLRCSPKSGHDTVSWYQQALGQGPQFIFQYYEEEERQRGNFPDRFSGHQFPNYSSELNVNALLLGDSALYLCASSSFTEAFFGQGTRLTVV.

The V and J genes are TRBV30 and TRBJ2-7; D possibly corresponds to TRBD1 (6 bases). Germline V lookup: CDR1 GTSNPN, CDR2 SVGIG (reference sequence). The CDR3 totals 13 residues. V lost 5 bases to trimming and J lost 0 bases, with 11 bases between them. CDR3 protein: CAWGTRSSYEQYF. The CDR3 DNA is TGTGCCTGGGGGACAAGGAGCTCCTACGAGCAGTACTTC.